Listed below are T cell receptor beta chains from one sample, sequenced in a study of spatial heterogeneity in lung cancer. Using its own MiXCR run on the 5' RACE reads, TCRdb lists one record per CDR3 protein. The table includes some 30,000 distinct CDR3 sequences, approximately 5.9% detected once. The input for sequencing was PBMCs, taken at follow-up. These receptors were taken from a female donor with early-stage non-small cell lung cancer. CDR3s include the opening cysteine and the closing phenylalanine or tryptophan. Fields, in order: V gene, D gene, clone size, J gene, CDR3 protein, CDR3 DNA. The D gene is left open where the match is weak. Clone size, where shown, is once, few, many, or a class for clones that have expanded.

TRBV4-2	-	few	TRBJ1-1	CASSPRVSGLNTEAFF	TGTGCCAGCAGCCCTAGAGTTTCGGGCCTAAACACTGAAGCTTTCTTT
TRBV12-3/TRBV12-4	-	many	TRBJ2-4	CASSAQNLAKNIQYF	TGTGCCAGCAGTGCACAGAATCTAGCCAAAAACATTCAGTACTTC
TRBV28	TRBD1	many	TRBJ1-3	CASSLAGGDSGNTIYF	TGTGCCAGCAGTTTAGCAGGGGGCGACTCTGGAAACACCATATATTTT
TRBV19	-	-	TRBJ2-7	CASTRDTGGAYEQYF	TGTGCCAGTACAAGAGACACCGGGGGAGCCTACGAGCAGTACTTC
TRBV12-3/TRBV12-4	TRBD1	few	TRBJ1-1	CASSLGGQMNTEAFF	TGTGCCAGCAGTTTAGGGGGACAGATGAACACTGAAGCTTTCTTT
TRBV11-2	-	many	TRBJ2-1	CASSQGGGEGDEQFF	TGTGCCAGCAGCCAGGGAGGGGGCGAGGGCGATGAGCAGTTCTTC
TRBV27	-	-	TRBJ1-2	CASSPFTDGYYGYTF	TGTGCCAGCAGTCCGTTCACTGACGGATACTATGGCTACACCTTC
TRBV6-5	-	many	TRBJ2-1	CASRPGLSSYNEQFF	TGTGCCAGCAGGCCCGGACTAAGCTCCTACAATGAGCAGTTCTTC
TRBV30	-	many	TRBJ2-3	CAWALSAGSSTDTQYF	TGTGCCTGGGCGTTGTCGGCAGGTTCGAGCACAGATACGCAGTATTTT
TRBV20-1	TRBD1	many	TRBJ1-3	CSASGTDSGNTIYF	TGCAGTGCTAGTGGGACAGACTCTGGAAACACCATATATTTT
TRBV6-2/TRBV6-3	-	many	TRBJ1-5	CASSPVGGQPQHF	TGTGCCAGCAGTCCCGTGGGGGGGCAGCCCCAGCATTTT
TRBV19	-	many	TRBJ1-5	CASNPDRTNQPQHF	TGTGCCAGTAATCCCGACAGGACGAATCAGCCCCAGCATTTT
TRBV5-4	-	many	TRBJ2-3	CASSPQRGDTQYF	TGTGCCAGCAGCCCACAGAGAGGAGATACGCAGTATTTT
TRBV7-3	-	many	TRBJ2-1	CASSLGRGEQFF	TGTGCCAGCAGCTTAGGCCGCGGTGAGCAGTTCTTC
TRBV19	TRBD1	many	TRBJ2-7	CASSPRQGANEQYF	TGTGCCAGTAGTCCACGACAGGGGGCGAACGAGCAGTACTTC
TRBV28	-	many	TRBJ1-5	CATSGGGLHQPQHF	TGTGCCACATCGGGGGGAGGCCTCCATCAGCCCCAGCATTTT
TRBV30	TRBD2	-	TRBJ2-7	CAWSVDGLADEQYF	TGTGCCTGGAGTGTCGACGGACTAGCGGACGAGCAGTACTTC
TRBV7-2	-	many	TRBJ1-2	CASSFDSYGYTF	TGTGCCAGCAGTTTTGACAGCTATGGCTACACCTTC
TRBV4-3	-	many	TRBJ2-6	CASSQDSVPRVLTF	TGCGCCAGCAGCCAAGATTCAGTTCCTCGCGTCCTGACTTTC